This TCR beta chain was retrieved from a study of cytomegalovirus exposure and HLA in healthy donors (dated by TCRdb to 2017 to 2019). Study-wide context: In an earlier analysis of some 550 of the donors, 250 to 350 Gb of sequence data and 120 million or so unique TCR beta sequences from about 179 million T cells were reported. An early release that covered about 640 HLA-typed donors contained around 300 gigabases of sequencing data and around 80 million unique TCR sequences. Of the 300 to 400 genotyped donors, approximately 83% fell in the genetic ancestry cluster associated with self-reported Caucasian donors. The study aimed to test whether signatures of past pathogen exposure could be identified by cataloging public T cell receptors. The study used immunosequencing to profile the T cell repertoires of some 600 subjects and linked those repertoires to cytomegalovirus serostatus. In addition to the first cohort of around 670 subjects, a separate validation cohort of approximately 130 different subjects was used. High-throughput TCR immunosequencing, statistical association of individual TCRs with disease status, and machine learning were combined to predict cytomegalovirus infection status. To study patterns of TCR occurrence, a later analysis re-analyzed previously published TCR beta repertoires from more than 550 donors and added high-resolution HLA genotyping. The later analysis used no new phenotypic data to find candidate immune exposures, relying instead on TCR beta sequences and their occurrence across donors. In an earlier analysis of more than 550 of the donors, high-throughput TCR beta sequencing was used to judge whether each TCR beta V gene segment behaved as functional or pseudogenic. Donor age, sex, ethnicity and CMV serostatus were collected together with the repertoire data. A later genetic analysis took genome-wide SNP genotypes for about 65% of the roughly 670 donors and used that subset as a discovery cohort. All discovery cohort repertoires had been generated on a single sequencing platform. Class I and class II HLA loci were covered by the typing at four-digit resolution. The number of typed donors differed by locus: roughly 620-640 for A, B, C, DRB1 and DQB1; 500 to 550 for DQA1; around 610 for DPA1; and roughly 490 for DPB1. Because of strong linkage in the cohort, roughly five DR-DQ haplotypes were treated as single units for association and clustering. Among about 410 genotyped donors of the cohort, an average of approximately 220,000 unique TCR beta nucleotide sequences was sequenced per donor, of which approximately 19% were non-productive.

What the research found in general, with its limitations: HLA typing was unavailable for some donors at each locus, so association tests used only the typed subset. Because counts were too low, 15 to 20 rarely observed V segments, including chromosome 9 orphons, were left out of the earlier analysis of 500 to 750 of the donors. For the cohort, immune exposure information was limited to CMV serostatus. V-gene and J-gene trimming of TCR beta chains was associated with a missense DCLRE1C variant in a later genetic analysis, and the association was replicated in an independent cohort. A later analysis found that HLA-associated TCR beta chains were more clonally expanded and had lower generation probabilities than equally common non-associated chains. The classifier was reported to diagnose cytomegalovirus status with high specificity and sensitivity in both the original and validation cohorts. Several of the top co-occurrence clusters appeared to be linked to parvovirus B19, influenza, CMV and Epstein-Barr virus, according to a later analysis. In a later analysis, TCR association rates were found to vary across HLA loci, with the most associated TCRs seen for DRB1 alleles and the fewest for HLA-C alleles. When HLA alleles, especially DR and DQ, strongly co-occurred, attributing TCR associations to individual alleles was difficult. A few of the identified cytomegalovirus-associated TCR beta chains were confirmed in vitro to be specific for cytomegalovirus antigens. A further reported finding was that TCR beta sequences accurately predicted the HLA-A and HLA-B alleles for most subjects in the first cohort. A cluster of highly shared sequence variants was judged likely to be a technical artifact of the sequencing pipeline. A total of 150 to 200 TCR beta chains were listed by the study as associated with cytomegalovirus. An earlier analysis of some 590 of the donors showed that most TCR beta V segments appeared in productive rearrangements either about 90% or about 30% of the time, which broadly matched IMGT annotations. Correlated functional status among segregating V segments might be attributable to linkage disequilibrium, but an unknown experimental factor could not be ruled out. Across donors, most TCR sequences were observed very rarely, whereas some public TCRs were present in many individuals. A later analysis found that most CMV-associated TCR beta chains appeared HLA-restricted, with HLA associations seemingly driven largely by CMV exposure. Because the 87-base-pair reads could not distinguish some IMGT-functional V segments, including TRBV6-2 and TRBV6-3, those segments were excluded. The authors suggested that the approach could potentially be generalized to other disease states and immunological phenotypes. Only TCR beta chains were sequenced in this cohort, and the absence of alpha or paired-chain data limited detectable features. In a later analysis, 16,951 TCR beta sequences were associated with specific HLA alleles at a false discovery rate of 0.05. Sequencing depth was assumed to be roughly uniform across donors in the presence/absence analyses, though that assumption may not hold. A later genetic analysis reported fewer N-insertions in productive TCRs among donors in an Asian-associated ancestry cluster than the roughly 690-donor mean.

The junction carries 20 bases between V and J, which are trimmed by 10 bases and 3 bases respectively. CDR1 MNHNS and CDR2 SASEGT were looked up in the germline V gene. From its cysteine to its phenylalanine, the CDR3 spans 15 amino acids. Just the 45-base CDR3 DNA is kept, in frame starting at base 1. The library relied on the immunoSEQ multiplex PCR assay. For the multiplex PCR, a mixture combining 60 forward primers for TCR Vbeta segments and 13 reverse primers for TCR Jbeta segments was used. Amplification of the CDR3 region of rearranged TCR beta genes was performed with a multiplex PCR assay on genomic DNA. The Illumina HiSeq System was used to sequence the amplified TCR beta libraries as 87-base-pair reads. On the authors' methods: A later analysis tallied 75 million to 95 million unique TCR beta chains across the 666 repertoires, and approximately 9.9 million of those chains were shared by two or more donors. A nearest-neighbor algorithm error-corrected the raw reads and collapsed the reads into unique sequences, merging closely related sequences to remove PCR and sequencing errors. To assign V, D and J gene segments, CDR3 sequences were aligned to IMGT reference sequences. For a sequence to be retained, a match of at least six nucleotides to both a V gene segment and a J gene segment was required. Rearrangements were classified as productive when the CDR3 lacked stop codons and remained in frame with V and J, and all other rearrangements were classified as non-productive. CDR3 was defined according to IMGT convention as the region running from the second conserved V-encoded cysteine to the conserved J-encoded phenylalanine. In an earlier analysis of approximately 500 of the donors, sequences lacking an unambiguous match to a single V gene segment were excluded. In an earlier analysis of several hundred of the donors, a V segment was called functional when productive rearrangements were above 56.7%, and segregating when the standard deviation between donors exceeded 5%. To diagnose cytomegalovirus status from the catalog of TCR beta chain sequences, a statistical classification framework was built. A later analysis assigned V and J genes by comparing TCR nucleotide sequences with IMGT/GENE-DB human TR gene sequences. Using the TCRdist pipeline, a later analysis assigned CDR3 sequences along with most-parsimonious VDJ recombination scenarios. In a later analysis, every TCR beta chain was defined by the combination of its CDR3 amino acid sequence and its V-gene family, and reads without a unique V-gene family were dropped. To address suspected cross-contamination and a sequencing artifact, a later analysis removed a few hundred highly shared, low-generation-probability nucleotide sequences. In a later analysis, a clonal expansion index for each public chain was calculated from normalized within-repertoire ranks of inferred template counts. In a later analysis, generation probabilities were computed using a VDJ recombination model fitted to out-of-frame rearrangements, and the results were checked against IGoR. Hypergeometric tests were used in a later analysis to score TCR-TCR, TCR-HLA and TCR-CMV co-occurrence, with a repertoire-size bias correction applied to the TCR pairs. In a later analysis, false discovery rates were estimated by permuting HLA or CMV assignments 20 times. In a later analysis, co-occurring TCRs were grouped with DBSCAN, and TCRdist sequence similarity was added when clustering was performed within HLA-allele-positive subsets. Co-occurrence clustering excluded repertoires with fewer than 30,000 or more than 120,000 public chains, plus five with anomalous nucleotide sharing. TCRdb carries this immuneACCESS record with in-frame sequences only. Its versions omit some clonotypes, under half of them owing to an unresolved V gene in the studies checked, with the rest unexplained. The V and J calls and clone size were taken over from that table, and D and trimming were inferred from the DNA. This sample comprises around 150,000 clones, roughly 80% of them detected only once. The ten largest make up roughly 7.6% of the sample.

The cohort was made up of roughly 670 healthy bone marrow donors. At the time of sampling, all cohort members were nominally healthy, though unrecorded immune exposures were likely present. The donor was CMV seropositive and belonged to the group of more than 250 seropositive cohort members. Each donor provided a peripheral blood sample, and peripheral blood mononuclear cells were used for TCR beta sequencing. Genomic DNA extraction from the blood cell samples was performed with the Qiagen DNeasy Blood Extraction Kit. A remark on this clone: The antigen it recognizes is unknown. There are no base qualities to consult, and no much larger clone falls within one base.

Source material: PBMCs. The TCR comes from a woman in her forties in good health and CMV-seropositive. This receptor chain uses TRBV6-1 and TRBJ2-3; the best D guess is TRBD2, with 5 bases matching. The nucleotides are TGTGCCATCGACGACGGGGTCAGGCCGACAGATACGCAGTATTTT. Protein translation: CAIDDGVRPTDTQYF.